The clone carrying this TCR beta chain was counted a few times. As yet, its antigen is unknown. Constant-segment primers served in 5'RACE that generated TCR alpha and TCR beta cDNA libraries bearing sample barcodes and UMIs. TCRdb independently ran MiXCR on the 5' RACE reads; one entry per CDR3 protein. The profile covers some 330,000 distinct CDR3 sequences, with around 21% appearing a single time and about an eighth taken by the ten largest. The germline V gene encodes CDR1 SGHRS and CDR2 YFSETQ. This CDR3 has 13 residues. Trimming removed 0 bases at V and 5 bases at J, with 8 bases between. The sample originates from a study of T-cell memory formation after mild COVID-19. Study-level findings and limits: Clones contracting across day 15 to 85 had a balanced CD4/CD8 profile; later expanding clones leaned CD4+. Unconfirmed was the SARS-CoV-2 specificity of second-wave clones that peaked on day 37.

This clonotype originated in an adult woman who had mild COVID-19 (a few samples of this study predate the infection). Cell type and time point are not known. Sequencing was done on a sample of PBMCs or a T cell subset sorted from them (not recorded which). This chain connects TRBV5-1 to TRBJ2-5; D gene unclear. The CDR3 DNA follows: TGCGCCAGCAGCTTGGAGGGAATCGAGACCCAGTACTTC. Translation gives CASSLEGIETQYF. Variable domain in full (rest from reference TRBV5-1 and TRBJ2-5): KAGVTQTPRYLIKTRGQQVTLSCSPISGHRSVSWYQQTPGQGLQFLFEYFSETQRNKGNFPGRFSGRQFSNSRSEMNVSTLELGDSALYLCASSLEGIETQYFGPGTRLLVL.